A single sample gave rise to the 20 T cell receptor beta chains below, sequenced in a study of T cells in women clearing cervical HPV infection. The method was immunoSEQ multiplex PCR; TCRdb's version includes in-frame clones alone and lacks a portion of them. The clone table shows about 20,000 clones, with the ten largest holding about 4.6%. The sequenced sample was blood buffy coat. Every receptor here comes from a woman aged 18 to 75 with a cervical HPV16 infection that either progressed to CIN3+ or cleared (not recorded which).

The sequenced part of the CDR3 DNA is TGTGCCAGCAGCTTAGTAAGGGCTGAGGAGACC. Encoded protein: CASSLVRAEET. The full CDR3 protein is CASSLVRAEETQYF. V usage is TRBV7-7 and J usage is TRBJ2-5; no definite D call. The CDR3 end falls 3 residues outside the read, so it is completed with the germline J gene. Germline-derived CDR1 and CDR2 are SSHAT and FNYEAQ (reference sequence). CDR3 length: 14 residues. V was pared by 1 base and J by 5 bases, with 11 bases between.

As concerns this clone: Sequencing ends 3 residues short of the CDR3 end; the germline J gene provides the rest. The genes are TRBV7-9 and TRBJ2-5, with D possibly TRBD1 on 6 matching bases. Germline values: CDR1 SEHNR, CDR2 FQNEAQ (reference sequence). This CDR3 spans 15 amino acids. Between the trimmed V and J ends, which lost 2 bases and 1 base, there was a span of 11 bases. The CDR3 region is CASSLSGTTQETQYF. The sequenced CDR3 bases are TGTGCCAGCAGCTTATCCGGGACAACCCAAGAGACC.

As regards this clone: The read terminates 3 residues before the CDR3 end, so the remaining end is supplied by the germline J gene. The chain couples TRBV20-1 to TRBJ2-5; 11 nucleotides line up with TRBD2. The CDR3 totals 13 residues. Unmatched junction bases numbered 5, after V lost 6 bases and J lost 5 bases. The germline gives CDR1 DFQATT, CDR2 SNEGSKA (reference sequence). CDR3 region: CSAGSGGAETQYF. The sequenced part of the CDR3 DNA is TGCAGTGCAGGTAGCGGGGGGGCCGAGACC.

Details on this clone: The read comes to an end 3 residues before the CDR3 does, leaving the germline J gene to fill in the end. V is TRBV7-3 and J is TRBJ2-3, with a tentative D call TRBD2 (6 bases). In germline, CDR1 is SGHTA, CDR2 FQGTGA. V lost 2 bases, J lost 3 bases, and 15 bases lay in between. The CDR3 totals 16 residues. The CDR3 reads CASSLGIVGGTDTQYF. Partial CDR3 DNA: TGTGCCAGCAGCTTAGGGATCGTGGGGGGTACAGATACG.

CDR3 amino acids: CASSIGTAVTDTQYF. The part of the CDR3 DNA that was read is TGTGCCAGCAGTATCGGGACAGCTGTCACCGATACG. V is TRBV6-4 and J is TRBJ2-3; 7 bases line up with TRBD1. The CDR3 end lies 3 residues beyond the end of the read and is filled in from the germline J gene. J gave up 6 bases and V 5 bases, and 11 bases lay outside the gene matches. This CDR3 is built from 15 residues. Germline loops: CDR1 MRHNA, CDR2 SNTAGT.

In regard to this clone: The read finishes 3 residues shy of the CDR3 end, and the germline J gene is used to complete it. J is TRBJ1-2 and V is TRBV5-1, with D unclear. The CDR3 has 14 residues. CDR1 and CDR2 (germline): SGHRS, YFSETQ. Between the trimmed V and J ends, which lost 4 bases and 4 bases, there was a span of 14 bases. This CDR3 is CASSPSESAYGYTF. Incomplete CDR3 DNA: TGCGCCAGCAGCCCCTCAGAGTCCGCCTATGGC.

As concerns this clone: The missing CDR3 end, 3 residues past where the read stops, is filled in from the germline J gene. This rearrangement joins TRBV19 to TRBJ2-3; TRBD2 agrees at 9 bases. The CDR3 has 15 residues. Germline CDR1 is LNHDA and CDR2 is SQIVND (reference sequence). CDR3 DNA, as far as it was read: TGTGCCAGTACCCACGGGGCGGGGGGGACTGAGACG. Translation gives CASTHGAGGTET. The complete CDR3 sequence is CASTHGAGGTETQYF.

A word on this clone: The read terminates 3 residues ahead of where the CDR3 ends, so the germline J gene completes it. This rearrangement joins TRBV5-4 to TRBJ1-2; D possibly corresponds to TRBD1 (5 bases). The CDR3 contains 14 residues. From germline, CDR1 is SGHNT and CDR2 YYREEE (reference sequence). CDR3 sequence reads: CASSSRQTLGGYTF. Partial CDR3 DNA: TGTGCCAGCAGCTCTAGACAGACTTTGGGCGGC.

On this clone: The read terminates 3 residues ahead of where the CDR3 ends, so the germline J gene completes it. The chain employs TRBV11-2 and TRBJ1-3; a weak D match, TRBD1 (6 bases). The germline gives CDR1 SGHAT, CDR2 FQNNGV. With 3 bases removed from V and 4 bases from J, the gap between germline ends came to 10 bases. The CDR3 spans 14 residues. CDR3 DNA, as far as it was read: TGTGCCAGCAGCTTTCTGGGGGCCGGAAACACC. Translated, it gives CASSFLGAGNT. The whole CDR3 sequence reads CASSFLGAGNTIYF.

Concerning this clone itself: The CDR3 end lies 3 residues beyond the end of the read and is filled in from the germline J gene. This rearrangement joins TRBV28 to TRBJ2-5; 7 bases are shared with TRBD1. Per the germline V gene, CDR1 is MDHEN and CDR2 is SYDVKM. V gave up 4 bases and J gave up 4 bases; unmatched junction bases: 6. The CDR3 extends over 14 amino acids. The CDR3 here is CASSSGTVLETQYF. The CDR3 DNA, read in part, is TGTGCCAGCAGTTCCGGGACAGTCCTAGAGACC.

For this clone: From the germline J gene comes the end of the CDR3, since the read stops 3 residues before it. The rearrangement uses TRBV10-1 and TRBJ1-3, with D possibly being TRBD1 (6 bases). V was trimmed by 7 bases and J by 7 bases, leaving 17 bases between them. The germline V gene has CDR1 WNHNN and CDR2 SYGVQD (reference sequence). This CDR3 has 14 amino acids. CDR3 DNA, as far as it was read: TGCGCCAGCAATTATGACAGGAGGAGGAACACC. It codes for CASNYDRRRNT. The whole CDR3 sequence is CASNYDRRRNTIYF.

In regard to this clone: Sequencing ends 3 residues short of the CDR3 end; the germline J gene provides the rest. The V call is TRBV12-3 or TRBV12-4, the J call TRBJ1-6; D is perhaps TRBD1 (6 bases). V lost 5 bases and J lost 6, with 14 bases in between. This CDR3 region has 15 residues. CDR3 DNA (partial): TGTGCCAGCAGTGAACAGGGACCCATTAATTCACCC. It codes for CASSEQGPINSP. The whole CDR3 region reads CASSEQGPINSPLHF.

As regards this clone: The read ends 3 residues before the CDR3 terminus; that terminus is restored from the germline J gene. The chain employs TRBV19 and TRBJ2-1, with 8 bases identical to TRBD2. V trimming: 5 bases; J trimming: 8 bases; junction bases outside the gene matches: 11. The CDR3 extends over 15 amino acids. From germline, CDR1 is LNHDA and CDR2 SQIVND (reference sequence). The DNA read from the CDR3 is TGTGCCAGTAGTTACGAAGGACTAGCTTCGCATGAG. Its protein is CASSYEGLASHE. The entire CDR3 sequence reads CASSYEGLASHEQFF.

Worth noting for this clone: Coverage ceases 3 residues before the CDR3 finishes, and the germline J gene fills in the end. This rearrangement joins TRBV19 to TRBJ2-1; 9 bases match TRBD1. Germline CDR1 LNHDA, CDR2 SQIVND (reference sequence). V lost 5 bases, J lost 3 bases, and 14 bases stayed unmatched. This CDR3 has 18 residues. CDR3 region: CASSEGSRTGALYNEQFF. The CDR3 DNA, read in part, is TGTGCCAGTAGTGAAGGTAGTAGGACAGGGGCGCTCTACAATGAG.

Points on this clone: The read finishes 3 residues shy of the CDR3 end, and the germline J gene is used to complete it. This sequence joins TRBV7-2 and TRBJ1-2, with D hard to call. The length of the CDR3 is 13 residues. Germline CDR1 is SGHTA and CDR2 is FQGNSA. The sequenced part of the CDR3 DNA is TGTGCCAGCAGCTCGAGGGTTACCTACGAC. It yields the protein CASSSRVTYD. The CDR3, in full, reads CASSSRVTYDYTF. Full variable domain (remainder filled in from reference TRBV7-2 and TRBJ1-2): GAGVSQSPSNKVTEKGKDVELRCDPISGHTALYWYRQSLGQGLEFLIYFQGNSAPDKSGLPSDRFSAERTGGSVSTLTIQRTQQEDSAVYLCASSSRVTYDYTFGSGTRLTVV.

For this clone: The CDR3 end lies 3 residues beyond the end of the read and is filled in from the germline J gene. The rearrangement links TRBV7-2 to TRBJ1-2; D is ambiguous. The CDR3 has 13 amino acids. From germline, CDR1 is SGHTA and CDR2 FQGNSA. The CDR3: CASIRGVHSDYTF. CDR3 DNA, as far as it was read: TGTGCCAGCATCAGAGGAGTCCACAGTGAC.

As regards this clone: The CDR3 goes on 3 residues after the read ends, and that part is filled in from the germline J gene. This chain uses TRBV7-9 with TRBJ2-1; 7 positions match TRBD1. The CDR3 loop spans 15 amino acids. Germline V CDR1 and CDR2: SEHNR, FQNEAQ (reference sequence). V lost 5 bases to trimming and J lost 0 bases; unmatched junction nucleotides: 4. The CDR3 DNA, read in part, is TGTGCCAGCAGCAATAGGACAGGCTCCTACAATGAG. This sequence encodes CASSNRTGSYNE. The full CDR3 sequence reads CASSNRTGSYNEQFF.

Note on this clone: The read ends 3 residues early relative to the CDR3; the germline J gene fills the gap. This chain uses TRBV18 with TRBJ1-1; D may be TRBD1 (6 bases). CDR3 length: 15 residues. Trimming cost V 3 bases and J 5 bases, with 16 bases left between them. Germline loops: CDR1 KGHSH, CDR2 LQKENI. The part of the CDR3 DNA that was read is TGTGCCAGCTCACCTGATTCAGGGGTCCGGACTGAA. It yields the protein CASSPDSGVRTE. The CDR3 as a whole reads CASSPDSGVRTEAFF.

Comments on this clone: The read halts 3 residues ahead of the CDR3 end, with the missing end drawn from the germline J gene. The chain has TRBV18 and TRBJ2-3; 9 bases line up with TRBD1. The CDR3 has 16 amino acids. Germline CDR1 KGHSH, CDR2 LQKENI. CDR3 protein: CASSPTPPGQGGTQYF. CDR3 DNA, as far as it was read: TGTGCCAGCTCACCCACCCCCCCGGGACAGGGAGGCACG.

To note about this clone: The read comes to an end 3 residues before the CDR3 does, leaving the germline J gene to fill in the end. The V gene is TRBV6-2 or TRBV6-3, the J gene TRBJ1-5, with a possible D match to TRBD1 (6 bases). The germline V gene has CDR1 MNHEY and CDR2 SVGEGT. The CDR3 runs to 15 residues. V was trimmed by 4 bases and J by 8 bases, leaving 18 bases between them. CDR3 sequence: CASSLTSGGIEPQHF. CDR3 DNA, as far as it was read: TGTGCCAGCAGTTTAACCTCGGGGGGCATTGAGCCC.